These 9 T cell receptor beta chains came from one sample sequenced in a study of sequential checkpoint blockade in melanoma. Treatment specified: randomized to nivolumab then ipilimumab (arm A) or the reverse (arm B). Produced via immunoSEQ multiplex PCR; TCRdb's table is partial and in-frame only. The sample lists some 5,400 clones, more than 15% occurring once. The sample consisted of tumor tissue (inferred from file names), taken from a patient given nivolumab and ipilimumab in sequence. The receptors derive from a human donor with melanoma.

Judged by abundance, this clone is medium-sized (0.01 to 0.1%). The chain joins TRBV6-8 to TRBJ2-2; the match to TRBD1 covers 9 bases. The CDR3 is 13 residues long. J lost 6 bases, V lost 7 bases, and 3 bases had no gene match. Germline CDR1 and CDR2: MNHGY and SAAAGT. The CDR3 DNA follows: TGTGCCAGCAAGACAGGGGGGGCCGGGGAGCTGTTTTTT. Its protein is CASKTGGAGELFF.

This chain uses TRBV30 with TRBJ2-7; 7 nucleotides agree with TRBD1. The V gene's germline CDR1 is GTSNPN and CDR2 SVGIG (reference sequence). The CDR3 totals 13 residues. Trimming at V came to 5 bases and at J to 6 bases, leaving 10 bases not matched to a gene. Here the CDR3 reads CAWDLGQPREQYF. The CDR3 nucleotides are TGTGCCTGGGACCTGGGACAGCCTCGCGAGCAGTACTTC.

The rearrangement uses TRBV5-1 and TRBJ2-4; TRBD2 matches at 9 bases. There are 15 residues in the CDR3. Germline lookup yields CDR1 SGHRS and CDR2 YFSETQ. Germline trimming cut 2 bases from V and 8 bases from J; bases unmatched to any gene: 8. The CDR3 reads CASSLRGGAVDIQYF. DNA of the CDR3: TGCGCCAGCAGCTTACGCGGGGGGGCTGTGGACATTCAGTACTTC. Combining the CDR3 with reference TRBV5-1 and TRBJ2-4 gives the whole variable domain KAGVTQTPRYLIKTRGQQVTLSCSPISGHRSVSWYQQTPGQGLQFLFEYFSETQRNKGNFPGRFSGRQFSNSRSEMNVSTLELGDSALYLCASSLRGGAVDIQYFGAGTRLSVL.

This clone was seen more than once but under ten times. In DNA form, the CDR3 reads TGTGCCAGCACCCTCACACCCTACACTGAAGCTTTCTTT. Its translation is CASTLTPYTEAFF. The V call is TRBV28, the J call TRBJ1-1; D unclear. This CDR3 contains 13 residues. V lost 7 bases, J lost 3 bases, and 12 bases lay in between. Germline V gives CDR1 MDHEN, CDR2 SYDVKM.

This clone was observed a handful of times. One end of the junction is discordant with germline, which a read error may explain. V is TRBV6-8 and J is TRBJ1-1; D is unresolved. Germline V gives CDR1 MNHGY, CDR2 SAAAGT. The length of the CDR3 is 12 residues. CDR3 sequence: CASSDSAGEAFF. CDR3 DNA: TGTGCCAGCAGTGACTCTGCAGGTGAAGCTTTCTTT.

This clone showed up just a few times. The rearrangement joins TRBV28 to TRBJ2-7; tentative D call: TRBD1 (5 bases). The germline V gene has CDR1 MDHEN and CDR2 SYDVKM. The CDR3 is 15 amino acids. The V and J ends lost 7 bases and 2 bases respectively, with 18 bases between them. The DNA of the CDR3 is TGTGCCAGCACCTACCGGCAGGGTTTCGCCTACGAGCAGTACTTC. Residues: CASTYRQGFAYEQYF.

This clone rates as medium-sized. The chain employs TRBV6-8 and TRBJ2-1; D might be TRBD2 (7 bases). The germline V gene encodes CDR1 MNHGY and CDR2 SAAAGT. The length of the CDR3 is 16 residues. With 6 bases removed from V and 9 bases from J, the gap between germline ends came to 24 bases. The CDR3 nucleotides read TGTGCCAGCAGCCTCTATCCGGGGGGAAGGGGGAGTGAGCAGTTCTTC. Its translation is CASSLYPGGRGSEQFF.

V is TRBV30 and J is TRBJ2-7; D gene uncertain. The germline V and J ends were trimmed by 3 bases and 7 bases, with 10 bases remaining between them. CDR3 length: 11 amino acids. From germline, CDR1 is GTSNPN and CDR2 SVGIG (reference sequence). The CDR3: CAWSSGGEQYF. In DNA form, the CDR3 reads TGTGCCTGGAGCTCAGGTGGGGAGCAGTACTTC. The complete variable domain, with remaining parts taken from reference TRBV30 and TRBJ2-7, reads SQTIHQWPATLVQPVGSPLSLECTVEGTSNPNLYWYRQAAGRGLQLLFYSVGIGQISSEVPQNLSASRPQDRQFILSSKKLLLSDSGFYLCAWSSGGEQYFGPGTRLTVT.

This clone is medium-sized by share. The rearrangement joins TRBV4-1 to TRBJ2-2, with D possibly matching TRBD1 (6 bases). The germline V and J ends were trimmed by 5 bases and 0 bases, with 10 bases remaining between them. The germline V gene encodes CDR1 MGHRA and CDR2 YSYEKL. The CDR3 is 15 amino acids. CDR3 in amino acids: CASSSDRSNTGELFF. The CDR3 DNA reads TGCGCCAGCAGCTCCGACAGGTCGAACACCGGGGAGCTGTTTTTT.